Listed below are T cell receptor beta chains from one sample, sequenced in a study of T cell responses to AZD1222 COVID-19 vaccine. This table comes from immunoSEQ multiplex PCR, and its TCRdb copy is limited to in-frame clones, with some not included. The sample has 120,000 or so clones, about 93% seen once. Sequences were derived from peripheral blood, sampled 28 days after the second dose of the MenACWY control vaccine. These receptors were taken from an adult who received the MenACWY meningococcal vaccine as a control. The CDR3 runs from the conserved cysteine through the conserved F or W. The order of the fields is J gene, clone size, D gene, V gene, CDR3 protein, CDR3 DNA. D genes are given only for firm matches. Clone size is shown for a subset of rows, as once, few, many or a class of expanded clone.

>TRBJ1-5|-|-|TRBV15
CATSRGVKVLGSPIYSNQPQHF
TGTGCCACCAGCAGAGGTGTTAAGGTTCTTGGCAGTCCGATTTATAGCAATCAGCCCCAGCATTTT
>TRBJ2-1|-|-|TRBV7-3
CASSDPKRYNEQFF
TGTGCCAGCAGCGACCCCAAGCGATACAATGAGCAGTTCTTC
>TRBJ2-3|-|TRBD2|TRBV7-6
CASSLTSGSTTDTQYF
TGTGCCAGCAGCTTGACTAGCGGGAGCACCACAGATACGCAGTATTTT
>TRBJ2-1|-|-|TRBV5-8
CASTSWSSYNEQFF
TGTGCCAGCACTTCGTGGAGCTCCTACAATGAGCAGTTCTTC
>TRBJ1-5|-|-|TRBV28
CATQTASNQPQHF
TGTGCCACCCAGACAGCCTCGAATCAGCCCCAGCATTTT
>TRBJ1-6|-|TRBD1|TRBV19
CASSEQGSSSPLHF
TGTGCCAGTAGCGAACAGGGGTCGAGTTCACCCCTCCACTTT
>TRBJ2-1|-|-|TRBV14
CASSQRYNEQFF
TGTGCCAGCAGCCAACGGTACAATGAGCAGTTCTTC
>TRBJ1-2|-|-|TRBV10-3
CAISGWDYGYTF
TGTGCCATCAGTGGTTGGGACTATGGCTACACCTTC
>TRBJ1-1|-|-|TRBV5-6
CASSLNTEAFF
TGTGCCAGCAGCCTGAACACTGAAGCTTTCTTT
>TRBJ2-3|once|-|TRBV19
CASSLLGGDSDTQYF
TGTGCCAGTAGCCTTCTAGGGGGTGATTCAGATACGCAGTATTTT
>TRBJ2-7|-|-|TRBV7-2
CASSFKYEQYF
TGTGCCAGCAGCTTTAAGTACGAGCAGTACTTC
>TRBJ2-2|-|-|TRBV3-1/TRBV3-2
CASSHRGGRNTGELFF
TGTGCCAGCAGCCACCGCGGAGGGCGGAACACCGGGGAGCTGTTTTTT
>TRBJ1-2|-|-|TRBV19
CASSIGQPGLYGYTF
TGTGCCAGTAGTATCGGTCAACCGGGCTTGTATGGCTACACCTTC
>TRBJ2-7|-|-|TRBV5-1
CASSLVGYEQYF
TGCGCCAGCAGCTTGGTGGGTTACGAGCAGTACTTC